This T cell receptor (beta chain) was obtained from a study of tumor-infiltrating lymphocytes in localized non-small cell lung cancer. Across the study: Patients included smokers and never-smokers with various histologies, some sampled after neoadjuvant chemotherapy. Tumor tissue and non-adjacent uninvolved lung came from each patient. Findings and caveats of the study: Not all patients were TCR sequenced, owing to tissue quantity. Tumor T-cell fraction from TCR sequencing was not associated with recurrence-free survival (p = 0.61).

Germline V gene data show CDR1 as KGHSH and CDR2 as LQKENI. Trimming cost V 8 bases and J 7 bases, with 17 bases left between them. CDR3 length: 13 residues. Details on this clone: The target antigen is unknown.

TCRdb's table, derived via immunoSEQ multiplex PCR, lists solely in-frame clones and lacks some. This sample carries about 21,000 clones, over 70% of them seen once, and the ten largest clones take approximately 3.6%. The chain uses TRBV18 and TRBJ1-2; D perhaps matches TRBD1 (5 bases). Sequencing used lung tumor tissue. This receptor was obtained from a human donor with non-small cell lung cancer. The CDR3 nucleotides are TGTGCCAGCACCCAACAGGACCAGGGTGGCTACACCTTC. Translated, it gives CASTQQDQGGYTF.